This TCR beta chain comes out of a study of beta chain features in type 1 diabetes. The sample holds a few counts of this clone. Antigen unknown. Study conclusions and caveats: In every one of the four CD4+ subsets, TCRB CDR3s were moderately but significantly shorter in Type 1 diabetes patients. Within the patient group, naive, central memory and Treg TCRB repertoires appeared more similar to each other than within healthy donors.

Every isolated RNA sample was fully reverse transcribed, so sequencing captured expressed TCRB transcripts. Produced via immunoSEQ multiplex PCR; TCRdb's table is partial and in-frame only. The sample lists 350,000 or so clones; 15% to 20% were seen once. V lost 5 bases and J lost 6; bases outside the gene matches: 2. This CDR3 spans 12 amino acids. Per germline, CDR1 ENHRY and CDR2 SYGVKD. The clonotype originates from a woman between 18 and 29 years old in good health. The sequencing sample was made of naive CD4+ T cells from blood. This chain links TRBV10-3 with TRBJ2-3, with TRBD2 matching 7 bases. CDR3 coding DNA: TGTGCCATCAGTCACGGGGGGGATACGCAGTATTTT. This encodes CAISHGGDTQYF.